This is a list of T cell receptor beta chains from one sample in a study of vaccination and CD4 T cells after COVID-19. No antigen has been assigned to these receptors. One entry per CDR3 protein, called by TCRdb with MiXCR from the PCR reads. The table records fewer than 12,000 distinct CDR3 sequences, about 45% of them present only once. Sequenced: CD4+ T cells from blood, cultured in vitro. The receptors were sampled from a human donor who had recovered from COVID-19. Each CDR3 is given with its conserved first and last residue. D genes are given only for firm matches. A clone size is listed for some rows: how often the clone was seen (once, few, many), or a class if it is expanded.

D gene	V gene	J gene	clone size	CDR3 protein	CDR3 DNA
TRBD2	TRBV6-1	TRBJ2-2	few	CASTGLAGRTGELFF	TGTGCCAGCACCGGACTAGCGGGGCGTACCGGGGAGCTGTTTTTT
TRBD1	TRBV30	TRBJ1-4	few	CAWSATGGSEKLFF	TGTGCCTGGAGTGCGACAGGGGGAAGTGAAAAACTGTTTTTT
.	TRBV20-1	TRBJ1-5	.	CSARDPLRWGGQPQHF	TGCAGTGCTAGAGATCCCTTGAGGTGGGGGGGGCAGCCCCAGCATTTT
TRBD1	TRBV27	TRBJ2-2	.	CASKTRQGNTGELFF	TGTGCCAGCAAAACCCGACAGGGGAACACCGGGGAGCTGTTTTTT
.	TRBV10-1	TRBJ2-2	few	CASRRVSDTGELFF	TGCGCCAGCAGAAGGGTCTCGGACACCGGGGAGCTGTTTTTT
TRBD1	TRBV6-1	TRBJ1-2	large	CASSAGQGSLHGYTF	TGTGCCAGCAGTGCCGGACAGGGGAGCTTGCATGGCTACACCTTC
.	TRBV6-2/TRBV6-3	TRBJ2-6	.	CASRSEDRAGANVLTF	TGTGCCAGCAGGTCCGAGGACAGAGCTGGGGCCAACGTCCTGACTTTC
.	TRBV12-3/TRBV12-4	TRBJ1-4	.	CATNLRGKLFF	TGTGCCACTAACCTGCGGGGAAAACTGTTTTTT
.	TRBV20-1	TRBJ1-4	.	CSAKNPTVSTNEKLFF	TGCAGTGCGAAAAACCCGACAGTCTCAACTAATGAAAAACTGTTTTTT
.	TRBV25-1	TRBJ1-2	few	CASSSSRANYGYTF	TGTGCCAGCAGTTCATCAAGGGCGAACTATGGCTACACCTTC
.	TRBV7-9	TRBJ1-1	.	CASSLDGQENTEAFF	TGTGCCAGCAGCTTAGACGGGCAGGAGAACACTGAAGCTTTCTTT
.	TRBV18	TRBJ1-5	.	CASSSEGPQPQHF	TGTGCCAGCTCATCCGAGGGACCACAGCCCCAGCATTTT
.	TRBV12-3/TRBV12-4	TRBJ2-7	few	CASSRPNIQQQYF	TGTGCCAGCAGTCGACCGAACATTCAGCAGCAGTACTTC
TRBD2	TRBV2	TRBJ2-1	.	CASNSGGVYNEQFF	TGTGCCAGCAACAGCGGGGGGGTCTACAATGAGCAGTTCTTC
.	TRBV5-3	TRBJ1-6	.	CASSLDAGRHSPLHF	TGTGCCAGCAGCTTGGACGCAGGGAGGCATTCACCCCTCCACTTT
.	TRBV19	TRBJ1-2	few	CASSIMGRGRGDGYTF	TGTGCCAGTAGTATTATGGGCAGAGGACGCGGGGACGGCTACACCTTC
.	TRBV4-1	TRBJ2-5	.	CASSYGETQYF	TGCGCCAGCAGCTACGGGGAGACCCAGTACTTC
.	TRBV19	TRBJ1-2	.	CASSIGTGTYGHTF	TGTGCCAGTAGTATAGGGACGGGAACGTATGGCCACACCTTC
.	TRBV10-3	TRBJ1-3	.	CAISGVEAGNTIYF	TGTGCCATCAGCGGAGTGGAGGCTGGAAACACCATATATTTT
.	TRBV10-3	TRBJ1-5	.	CAITRDSNQPQHF	TGTGCCATCACCCGGGATAGCAATCAGCCCCAGCATTTT
.	TRBV7-2	TRBJ1-1	few	CASSPGPSNTEAFF	TGTGCCAGCAGCCCGGGACCGTCGAACACTGAAGCTTTCTTT
.	TRBV11-3	TRBJ2-2	.	CASSWGTGELFF	TGTGCCAGCAGCTGGGGCACCGGGGAGCTGTTTTTT
TRBD1	TRBV6-1	TRBJ1-6	.	CASGWGDSLLHSPLHF	TGTGCCAGCGGCTGGGGGGACAGTCTCTTGCATTCACCCCTCCACTTT
.	TRBV10-3	TRBJ2-5	.	CATATGGLMGAQYF	TGTGCCACCGCAACGGGCGGGCTCATGGGGGCCCAGTACTTC
.	TRBV7-9	TRBJ1-3	.	CASSLNWDPNGNTIYF	TGTGCCAGCAGCTTAAACTGGGATCCTAACGGAAACACCATATATTTT
TRBD1	TRBV15	TRBJ1-1	few	CATSRARDRGREAFF	TGTGCCACCAGCAGGGCCCGGGACAGGGGGCGCGAAGCTTTCTTT
TRBD1	TRBV20-1	TRBJ1-5	.	CSARETGVHQPQHF	TGCAGTGCTAGGGAGACAGGGGTTCATCAGCCCCAGCATTTT
.	TRBV20-1	TRBJ1-2	.	CSAEVIPYGYTF	TGCAGTGCCGAGGTCATCCCCTATGGCTACACCTTC
TRBD1	TRBV11-3	TRBJ2-7	.	CASSRDRRAEQYF	TGTGCCAGCTCCCGGGACAGGCGGGCCGAGCAGTACTTC
.	TRBV20-1	TRBJ1-1	few	CSASHPTTEAFF	TGCAGTGCTAGTCACCCCACCACTGAAGCTTTCTTT
TRBD1	TRBV29-1	TRBJ1-1	.	CSGTGTGTAEAFF	TGCAGCGGAACCGGGACAGGAACCGCCGAAGCTTTCTTT
.	TRBV6-2/TRBV6-3	TRBJ1-5	.	CASSLRQVGNQPQHF	TGTGCCAGCAGCCTTCGACAGGTTGGCAATCAGCCCCAGCATTTT
.	TRBV11-3	TRBJ2-1	.	CASSLDHITGWNIGNEQFF	TGTGCCAGCAGCTTAGATCATATAACAGGGTGGAATATAGGCAATGAGCAGTTCTTC
TRBD1	TRBV6-2/TRBV6-3	TRBJ1-1	.	CASSRTGGGRTEAFF	TGTGCCAGCAGCCGGACAGGGGGCGGGAGGACTGAAGCTTTCTTT
.	TRBV6-2/TRBV6-3	TRBJ1-1	.	CASSMGTEAFF	TGTGCCAGCAGCATGGGAACTGAAGCTTTCTTT
TRBD1	TRBV9	TRBJ1-6	.	CASSSSTGGGSPLHF	TGTGCCAGCAGCTCTTCGACAGGGGGAGGTTCACCCCTCCACTTT
.	TRBV9	TRBJ2-7	.	CASSVATSQGVSEQYF	TGTGCCAGCAGCGTAGCTACTAGCCAGGGGGTCTCCGAGCAGTACTTC
TRBD2	TRBV10-1	TRBJ2-3	once	CASSELASYTDTQYF	TGCGCCAGCAGTGAACTAGCGAGCTACACAGATACGCAGTATTTT
.	TRBV6-1	TRBJ1-5	.	CASSNGVHQPQHF	TGTGCCAGCAGTAACGGGGTCCATCAGCCCCAGCATTTT
.	TRBV2	TRBJ1-2	.	CASSLDFRPEGGYTF	TGTGCCAGCAGCTTAGATTTCCGACCAGAGGGTGGCTACACCTTC
.	TRBV20-1	TRBJ2-3	.	CSARGGTDTQYF	TGCAGTGCTAGGGGGGGCACAGATACGCAGTATTTT
TRBD1	TRBV6-2/TRBV6-3	TRBJ1-5	.	CASRPGTGALPQHF	TGTGCCAGCAGGCCAGGGACAGGGGCGCTGCCCCAGCATTTT
.	TRBV20-1	TRBJ2-1	.	CSAGPFRMDTTYNEQFF	TGCAGTGCTGGGCCCTTCCGCATGGACACTACCTACAATGAGCAGTTCTTC
TRBD1	TRBV10-3	TRBJ1-2	few	CAISETGESYGYTF	TGTGCCATCAGTGAGACAGGGGAATCCTATGGCTACACCTTC
.	TRBV29-1	TRBJ1-2	.	CSVAGMGGYTF	TGCAGCGTTGCGGGGATGGGTGGCTACACCTTC
TRBD1	TRBV6-5	TRBJ2-3	.	CASSYSGTAQYTDTQYF	TGTGCCAGCAGTTACTCAGGGACAGCACAATACACAGATACGCAGTATTTT
.	TRBV6-5	TRBJ1-5	.	CASSFRYGQPQHF	TGTGCCAGCAGTTTTCGGTACGGTCAGCCCCAGCATTTT
.	TRBV6-1	TRBJ1-1	few	CASSEGTGNTEAFF	TGTGCCAGCAGTGAAGGGACGGGGAACACTGAAGCTTTCTTT
TRBD1	TRBV12-3/TRBV12-4	TRBJ2-4	.	CASTGGQNIQYF	TGTGCCAGCACAGGGGGCCAAAACATTCAGTACTTC
TRBD2	TRBV20-1	TRBJ2-1	.	CSARERGGPNEQFF	TGCAGTGCTAGAGAGCGGGGGGGCCCCAATGAGCAGTTCTTC
.	TRBV6-5	TRBJ2-7	.	CASSLQGGGSYEQYF	TGTGCCAGCAGTTTACAGGGAGGTGGCTCCTACGAGCAGTACTTC
TRBD1	TRBV12-3/TRBV12-4	TRBJ1-1	few	CASNPGQGLTEAFF	TGTGCCAGCAACCCGGGACAGGGCTTAACTGAAGCTTTCTTT
.	TRBV15	TRBJ1-6	.	CATSRDFVGLRSPLHF	TGTGCCACCAGCAGAGATTTTGTCGGATTGCGCTCACCCCTCCACTTT
.	TRBV20-1	TRBJ1-6	.	CSARDPQNSPLHF	TGCAGTGCTAGAGACCCCCAGAATTCACCCCTCCACTTT